This T cell receptor beta chain is from a study of T cells in Graves' hyperthyroidism and ophthalmopathy (dated by TCRdb to between 2018 and 2021). For the study in its entirety: To identify TCR V-J signatures that set the groups apart, the researchers used a discovery cohort of about a hundred patients, made up of around 40 with Graves' ophthalmopathy and 55 to 65 with stable Graves' hyperthyroidism. The 100 discovery patients were randomly split 7:3 into training and test sets. According to the paper, TCR Vbeta CDR3 sequencing was carried out on over 130 peripheral blood samples, which came from under 50 ophthalmopathy, 75 to 80 hyperthyroidism and some 17 progressor patients. The study also compared thyroid tissue and blood T-cell repertoires from several Graves' hyperthyroidism patients. An independent validation cohort of some 18 hyperthyroidism patients and approximately 15 patients who later progressed to ophthalmopathy tested prospective prediction of ophthalmopathy. After blood sampling, hyperthyroidism patients were treated with methimazole at a starting dose of 30 mg daily, and ophthalmopathy patients were treated with high-dose intravenous methylprednisolone. The paper as a whole reports these results and caveats: In cross-validation, a model built on a 13 V-J signature told ophthalmopathy apart from stable hyperthyroidism with under 90% sensitivity and 81% to 82% specificity, and in testing the same model reached 80%/75%. Sample size was not statistically predetermined, and investigators were not blinded to group allocation. Blood samples also contained most of the expanded thyroid clonotypes (frequency above 0.001), which suggests that blood repertoires may reflect thyroid immune responses. In validation, progression to ophthalmopathy was predicted by the model with roughly 69% sensitivity and 72.22% specificity, a median of approximately 6.5 months before onset.

Amplification of TCR beta CDR3 regions was carried out from RNA transcripts. The TCR CDR3 was subjected to a first round of RT-PCR using the HTBI primer set and the Qiagen OneStep RT-PCR kit. A second multiplex PCR round built the libraries, followed by size selection and purification. Libraries were sequenced paired-end with 100 bp reads on an Illumina HiSeq2000. For the original study's pipeline: SOAPnuke was used to process the raw data, throwing out any read that contained adapters or uncalled bases, had a mean Phred below 15, or lacked an exact constant-primer or identifier match. COPE v1.2.5 was used to merge the high-quality paired reads, and each unique nucleotide sequence was defined as a clonotype. Clonotypes were aligned to IMGT TRBV, TRBD and TRBJ reference segments using MiTCR v1.1. The analysis included only V-J combinations with a frequency above 0.0001, which together covered 98% to 99.2% of the repertoires. A TCS score was defined as the ratio of F50 (clonal expansion) to E x V (chaos), with BLOSUM62-based TCRdist applied between CDR3 peptides within each V-J. Welch's t-statistics and random forest reduced fewer than 550 V-J features to roughly 13, which were used in a naive Bayes classifier (R e1071). Thyroid-blood repertoire similarity was quantified with the Morisita-Horn index. TCRdb took the public reads, trimmed them with fastp at Q25, ran MiXCR for clone calling and kept in-frame beta chains. Merged by CDR3 protein, the rows form single entries marked with the most common genes and DNA. These V and J calls originate from TCRdb's pipeline instead of the authors' own analysis. In all, the sample holds more than 550,000 distinct CDR3 sequences, and 45% of those were seen once. Of the sample, approximately 6.8% is held by the ten largest clones.

Turning to this clonotype: What antigen it recognizes has not been identified. No base qualities exist here, and no much larger clone lies one base off it.

Patients with uncontrolled infections, other autoimmune diseases, pregnancy or lactation were excluded. Diagnoses were established on the basis of clinical symptoms, serum thyroxine and TRAb, thyroid ultrasound, and orbital computed tomography. Trizol reagent was used to extract total RNA, and RNA quality was then checked on an Agilent 2100 Bioanalyzer. Specimen: peripheral blood or thyroid tissue (not recorded which). The TCR comes from an adult man with Graves' disease, either hyperthyroidism or ophthalmopathy (not recorded which).

The CDR3 protein is CASSLPTGSQPQHF. The base sequence is TGTGCCAGCAGTCTACCGACAGGGAGCCAGCCCCAGCATTTT. Recombination connected TRBV6-5 to TRBJ1-5; TRBD1 matches 7 bases in the middle. V is cut back by 5 bases and J by 7 bases, with 8 bases in the junction unmatched. The CDR1 and CDR2 encoded by the germline V gene are MNHEY and SVGAGI. Taken from cysteine to phenylalanine, the CDR3 has 14 residues. Only the CDR3 region is kept as DNA, spanning 42 bases read in frame from base 1.